This TCR beta chain was captured in a study of molecular identifiers for immune sequencing clone quantification. TCRdb passed the PCR reads through MiXCR, listing each CDR3 protein once. The sample lists around 480,000 distinct CDR3 sequences; 25% were seen once. The CDR3 contains 16 residues. The germline V gene encodes CDR1 DFQATT and CDR2 SNEGSKA (reference sequence). V gave up 7 bases and J gave up 3 bases; unmatched junction bases: 12. Overall study results and limits: Clones above 20 RNA copies contained over 98% of effector molecules and under 1% of naive molecules.

A remark on this clonotype: The target antigen is unknown.

The chain carries TRBV20-1 and TRBJ2-7, with TRBD2 matching over 13 bases. The sequencing sample was made of naive CD8+ T cells from blood, with Jurkat cell RNA spiked in. Subset meaning: FACS-sorted CD8+CD4-CCR7+CD45RA+ naive T cells. The origin of this receptor is a human donor in good health. Some libraries in this study had Jurkat cell RNA spiked in. The CDR3 DNA sequence: TGCAGTGTTTATCCCAAGACTAGCGGGGGGTACTACGAGCAGTACTTC. Translated: CSVYPKTSGGYYEQYF.